These 26 T cell receptor beta chains share one sample of origin, sequenced in a study of T-cell memory formation after mild COVID-19. Each CDR3 protein is one row after TCRdb ran MiXCR on the 5' RACE reads. The table records roughly 310,000 distinct CDR3 sequences, roughly 15% of them present only once. The sequencing sample was made of PBMCs or a T cell subset sorted from them (not recorded which). Source of these receptors: a man younger than 30 who had mild COVID-19 (a few samples of this study predate the infection). Cell type and time point are not known.

The chain is built from TRBV12-3 or TRBV12-4 and TRBJ2-7; TRBD2 might be the D (6 bases). With 3 bases removed from V and 7 bases from J, the gap between germline ends came to 16 bases. The CDR3 consists of 14 residues. The CDR3 bases are TGTGCCAGCAGTTTTACGGGGGACCGATCGGAGCAGTACTTC. It translates to CASSFTGDRSEQYF.

The chain carries TRBV12-3 or TRBV12-4 and TRBJ1-2; 8 bases fit TRBD1. The CDR3 spans 14 residues. The V gene end was trimmed by 1 base and the J gene end by 4 bases; junction bases not matched to a gene: 2. CDR3 sequence reads: CASSLGTGSYGYTF. CDR3 in DNA: TGTGCCAGCAGTTTAGGGACAGGGTCCTATGGCTACACCTTC.

The rearrangement joins TRBV10-3 to TRBJ1-1, with D perhaps matching TRBD1 (5 bases). The germline V gene encodes CDR1 ENHRY and CDR2 SYGVKD. The CDR3 has 14 residues. Trimming shortened V by 5 bases and J by 0 bases, and 10 bases separated the two germline ends. The CDR3 is CAISPTGVNTEAFF. The CDR3 region has the DNA TGTGCCATCAGTCCTACAGGAGTGAACACTGAAGCTTTCTTT.

In its sample, this clonotype was seen a few times. The V gene is TRBV7-3, the J gene TRBJ2-3; 8 bases fit TRBD2. Germline V CDR1 and CDR2: SGHTA, FQGTGA. J was trimmed by 2 bases and V by 2 bases; bases with no gene match: 3. This CDR3 contains 15 residues. The CDR3 here is CASSLGSGATDTQYF. CDR3 DNA: TGTGCCAGCAGCTTAGGTAGCGGGGCCACAGATACGCAGTATTTT. Supplemented by reference TRBV7-3 and TRBJ2-3, the full variable domain reads GAGVSQTPSNKVTEKGKYVELRCDPISGHTALYWYRQSLGQGPEFLIYFQGTGAADDSGLPNDRFFAVRPEGSVSTLKIQRTERGDSAVYLCASSLGSGATDTQYFGPGTRLTVL.

This clonotype was seen a handful of times. This chain joins TRBV6-5 and TRBJ1-1; 9 nucleotides align to TRBD1. From germline, CDR1 is MNHEY and CDR2 SVGAGI. This CDR3 is 15 amino acids long. The junction had 12 bases not matched to a gene; V was cut back by 6 bases and J by 7 bases. This CDR3 is CASSLRPGQGIEAFF. The DNA for the CDR3 is TGTGCCAGCAGCCTCAGGCCCGGACAGGGGATTGAAGCTTTCTTT.

This clonotype was found a few times. The chain links TRBV7-2 to TRBJ1-1; D is unresolved. Germline V gene data show CDR1 as SGHTA and CDR2 as FQGNSA. The V and J ends lost 0 bases and 2 bases respectively, with 4 bases between them. CDR3 size: 13 residues. In nucleotides, the CDR3 is TGTGCCAGCAGCTTAGCGAGAAACACTGAAGCTTTCTTT. Residues: CASSLARNTEAFF.

This clonotype was seen only a few times. CDR3 sequence: CASSLRSGRGGTDTQYF. Written as DNA, the CDR3 is TGTGCCAGCAGCTTGAGGAGCGGGCGTGGGGGCACAGATACGCAGTATTTT. V usage is TRBV5-6 and J usage is TRBJ2-3; D may be TRBD2 (6 bases). CDR1 SGHDT and CDR2 YYEEEE come from the germline V gene. Trimming took 1 base from V and 1 from J, leaving 16 bases between them. This CDR3 contains 17 residues.

Only a few counts were recorded for this clonotype. The rearrangement links TRBV30 to TRBJ2-5, with 7 bases matching TRBD2. The CDR3 length is 13 residues. V was clipped by 4 bases and J by 2 bases; unmatched bases: 4. The V gene's germline CDR1 is GTSNPN and CDR2 SVGIG (reference sequence). CDR3 sequence (DNA): TGTGCCTGGAATCCTAGCGGACAAGAGACCCAGTACTTC. Its translation: CAWNPSGQETQYF.

The rearrangement uses TRBV4-1 and TRBJ2-1, with 10 bases that match TRBD2. CDR1 and CDR2 (germline): MGHRA, YSYEKL. This CDR3 comprises 17 residues. After removal of 1 base from V and 8 bases from J, the junction contained 11 bases not matched to a gene. The CDR3 nucleotides are TGCGCCAGCAGCCAAGGCATAGCGGGGGGACCTGGCGATGAGCAGTTCTTC. Translating gives CASSQGIAGGPGDEQFF.

This clonotype has ten or more counts. CDR3 nucleotides: TGTGCCAGCAGCTCCCTCTCGAACACTGAAGCTTTCTTT. Translation gives CASSSLSNTEAFF. The rearrangement links TRBV7-9 to TRBJ1-1; D uncertain. CDR3 length: 13 amino acids. V gave up 4 bases and J gave up 1 base, with 7 bases separating them. Germline-derived CDR1 and CDR2 are SEHNR and FQNEAQ (reference sequence). Looking up the rest from reference TRBV7-9 and TRBJ1-1 gives the full variable domain: DTGVSQNPRHKITKRGQNVTFRCDPISEHNRLYWYRQTLGQGPEFLTYFQNEAQLEKSRLLSDRFSAERPKGSFSTLEIQRTEQGDSAMYLCASSSLSNTEAFFGQGTRLTVV.

This chain uses TRBV4-1 with TRBJ2-1; D is possibly TRBD1 or TRBD2 (6 bases each). The V and J ends lost 2 bases and 8 bases respectively, with 25 bases between them. From germline, CDR1 is MGHRA and CDR2 YSYEKL. There are 18 residues in the CDR3. The CDR3 bases are TGCGCCAGCAGCCAAAGGCTGGGTCATGGGGGGCCCGGCGATGAGCAGTTCTTC. This codes for CASSQRLGHGGPGDEQFF.

V and J are TRBV28 and TRBJ1-4; tentative D call: TRBD1 (5 bases). The germline gives CDR1 MDHEN, CDR2 SYDVKM. CDR3 length: 14 amino acids. V dropped 8 bases and J dropped 3 bases, with 13 bases sitting between them. This chain's CDR3 is CASAGDSANEKLFF. DNA of the CDR3: TGTGCCAGCGCGGGGGACTCGGCTAATGAAAAACTGTTTTTT.

Notes on this clonotype: This may stem from a read error, because a much larger clone lies one nucleotide away. V usage is TRBV5-1 and J usage is TRBJ2-5; possible D gene TRBD2, 5 bases. CDR3 length equals 13 residues. Germline V gene lookup returns CDR1 SGHRS and CDR2 YFSETQ. The CDR3 coding sequence is TGCGCCAGCAGCCCCCCAGGAGGCGAGACCAAGTACTTC. Protein product: CASSPPGGETKYF.

Only a few counts were recorded for this clonotype. This sequence joins TRBV6-1 and TRBJ1-1; unclear D gene. The CDR3 loop spans 13 amino acids. Germline assignment: CDR1 MNHNS and CDR2 SASEGT. V was cut by 4 bases and J by 3 bases, with 9 bases left in between. The CDR3 region has the DNA TGTGCCAGCAGTGTTGGTGTTGACACTGAAGCTTTCTTT. This gives the protein CASSVGVDTEAFF.

This chain links TRBV7-2 with TRBJ2-7; 8 bases fit TRBD1. Looked up from germline, CDR1 is SGHTA and CDR2 is FQGNSA. The CDR3 covers 15 residues. J lost 3 bases, V lost 6 bases, and 10 bases had no gene match. DNA of the CDR3: TGTGCCAGCAGATACACCGGGACAGGCGGCTACGAGCAGTACTTC. Translated, it gives CASRYTGTGGYEQYF.

This clonotype was counted a few times. The V call is TRBV5-4, the J call TRBJ2-1; 7 positions agree with TRBD1. Germline V lookup: CDR1 SGHNT, CDR2 YYREEE (reference sequence). V shed 2 bases, J shed 2 bases, and the junction held 7 bases outside the gene matches. This CDR3 region has 16 residues. This CDR3 reads CASSLRQGSTYNEQFF. DNA of the CDR3: TGTGCCAGCAGCTTAAGACAGGGCAGCACCTACAATGAGCAGTTCTTC. The entire variable domain, with the rest obtained from reference TRBV5-4 and TRBJ2-1, is as follows: ETGVTQSPTHLIKTRGQQVTLRCSSQSGHNTVSWYQQALGQGPQFIFQYYREEENGRGNFPPRFSGLQFPNYSSELNVNALELDDSALYLCASSLRQGSTYNEQFFGPGTRLTVL.

This clonotype was recorded a few times. This chain links TRBV5-8 with TRBJ1-2, with D perhaps TRBD1 (5 bases). Germline assignment: CDR1 SGHTS and CDR2 YDEGEE. Trimming stripped 0 bases from V and 7 bases from J, with 13 bases between. The CDR3 is 14 amino acids. For the CDR3, the DNA is TGTGCCAGCAGCTTGGAGGTCAGGGCTCCTGGCTACACCTTC. It codes for CASSLEVRAPGYTF.

This clonotype appeared many times. V usage is TRBV5-1 and J usage is TRBJ2-7, with D possibly matching TRBD2 (6 bases). This CDR3 has 15 amino acids. Germline V CDR1 and CDR2: SGHRS, YFSETQ. Trimming stripped 4 bases from V and 0 bases from J, with 14 bases between. DNA for the CDR3: TGCGCCAGCAGCCCGGGACTCCTAAACTCCTACGAGCAGTACGTC. Amino acids: CASSPGLLNSYEQYV.

The chain links TRBV7-6 to TRBJ2-5; tentatively, D is TRBD2 (6 bases). Germline V gene lookup returns CDR1 SGHVS and CDR2 FNYEAQ. The V gene lost 5 bases and the J gene lost 1 base, with 20 bases spanning the gap. CDR3 size: 17 residues. The DNA of the CDR3 is TGTGCCAGCAGCCGTATTAGCGGCGTGGCTCGCCAAGAGACCCAGTACTTC. This sequence encodes CASSRISGVARQETQYF.

This clonotype has a handful of counts. The genes are TRBV9 and TRBJ2-1; no clear D. V was shortened by 0 bases and J by 3 bases, with 10 bases between the two germline ends. This CDR3 is built from 15 residues. Germline CDR1 is SGDLS and CDR2 is YYNGEE. In nucleotides, the CDR3 is TGTGCCAGCAGCGTAGATCAGGTGAGCTACAATGAGCAGTTCTTC. It specifies CASSVDQVSYNEQFF.

The table lists this clonotype with a few counts. The V and J genes are TRBV7-3 and TRBJ2-3; TRBD2 matches at 9 bases. CDR1 SGHTA and CDR2 FQGTGA come from the germline V gene. J lost 1 base, V lost 5 bases, and 7 bases had no gene match. This CDR3 has 16 amino acids. The CDR3 DNA follows: TGTGCCAGCAGCCCCGGGACTAGCTTCCGCACAGATACGCAGTATTTT. This gives the protein CASSPGTSFRTDTQYF.

The table lists this clonotype with a few counts. This chain joins TRBV27 and TRBJ1-1; tentative D call: TRBD1 (5 bases). Germline-derived CDR1 and CDR2 are MNHEY and SMNVEV (reference sequence). The length of the CDR3 is 14 residues. V was trimmed by 5 bases and J by 1 base, leaving 11 bases between them. CDR3 DNA: TGTGCCAGCAGTCTCCCGGGGCAGAACACTGAAGCTTTCTTT. Its translation: CASSLPGQNTEAFF.

This chain uses TRBV12-3 or TRBV12-4 with TRBJ2-5; D is uncertain. The V gene lost 9 bases and the J gene lost 1 base, with 33 bases spanning the gap. The CDR3 has 20 residues. The CDR3 sequence: CASPRPVPQSERAPQETQYF. CDR3 bases: TGTGCCAGTCCCCGACCGGTCCCGCAGTCAGAGCGTGCCCCCCAAGAGACCCAGTACTTC.

A few counts support this clonotype. This chain joins TRBV6-6 and TRBJ2-2; D not certain. The V end lost 8 bases, the J end lost 6 bases, and 10 bases lay between the germline ends. Germline V gives CDR1 MNHNY, CDR2 SVGAGI (reference sequence). There are 12 residues in the CDR3. The CDR3 protein is CASQLRSGELFF. The CDR3 nucleotides are TGTGCCAGCCAGTTACGGTCCGGGGAGCTGTTTTTT.

The chain combines TRBV7-8 with TRBJ1-5; TRBD1 might be the D (5 bases). With 5 bases removed from V and 5 bases from J, the gap between germline ends came to 16 bases. The CDR3 covers 15 residues. CDR1 is SGHVS and CDR2 is FQNEAQ in the germline V gene. The CDR3: CASSPFGTPDQPQHF. The CDR3 DNA reads TGTGCCAGCAGCCCATTTGGGACCCCGGATCAGCCCCAGCATTTT. Complete variable domain (other parts from reference TRBV7-8 and TRBJ1-5): GAGVSQSPRYKVAKRGQDVALRCDPISGHVSLFWYQQALGQGPEFLTYFQNEAQLDKSGLPSDRFFAERPEGSVSTLKIQRTQQEDSAVYLCASSPFGTPDQPQHFGDGTRLSIL.

V gene TRBV5-1 combines with J gene TRBJ1-1; tentative D call: TRBD1 (6 bases). The V end was cut by 4 bases, the J end by 4 bases, with 11 bases between. This CDR3 region has 13 residues. Germline V gene lookup returns CDR1 SGHRS and CDR2 YFSETQ. CDR3 sequence (DNA): TGCGCCAGCAGCCCAGGGGTGGGCACTGAAGCTTTCTTT. Its protein product is CASSPGVGTEAFF.